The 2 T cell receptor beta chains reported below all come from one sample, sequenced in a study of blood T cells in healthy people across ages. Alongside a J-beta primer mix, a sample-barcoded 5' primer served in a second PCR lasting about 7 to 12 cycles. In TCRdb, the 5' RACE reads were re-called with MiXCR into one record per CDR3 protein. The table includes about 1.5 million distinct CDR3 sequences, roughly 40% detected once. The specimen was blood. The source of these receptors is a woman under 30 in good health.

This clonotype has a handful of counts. CDR3 coding DNA: TGTGCCAGCAGTTTATCCAACAGGGGAGGGTATGGCTACACCTTC. This sequence encodes CASSLSNRGGYGYTF. The genes are TRBV27 and TRBJ1-2, with 7 nucleotides matching TRBD1. This CDR3 comprises 15 residues. Unmatched junction bases numbered 6, after V lost 0 bases and J lost 5 bases. The V gene's germline CDR1 is MNHEY and CDR2 SMNVEV (reference sequence).

The CDR3: CSARDTSGRAQSSYNEQFF. The CDR3 DNA is TGCAGTGCTAGGGACACTAGCGGGAGGGCCCAAAGCTCCTACAATGAGCAGTTCTTC. This chain joins TRBV20-1 and TRBJ2-1, with 13 nucleotides matching TRBD2. Trimming took 3 bases from V and 0 from J; bases not matched to a gene: 11. CDR3 length: 19 residues. CDR1 DFQATT and CDR2 SNEGSKA come from the germline V gene (reference sequence).